This T cell receptor beta chain comes out of a study of T cell responses to AZD1222 COVID-19 vaccine. The table came from immunoSEQ multiplex PCR; TCRdb's copy has only in-frame clones and leaves some out. Among about 120,000 clones listed, about nine tenths were seen once. Germline V gene data show CDR1 as KGHDR and CDR2 as SFDVKD. The CDR3 spans 13 residues. V lost 9 bases to trimming and J lost 0 bases, with 9 bases between them. The V call is TRBV24-1, the J call TRBJ2-3; D is perhaps TRBD1 (5 bases). The clonotype was recovered from an adult who received the AZD1222 COVID-19 vaccine. The sample in question was peripheral blood, obtained 28 days after the second AZD1222 dose. In nucleotides, the CDR3 is TGTGCCACCTCCCGGACAAGCACAGATACGCAGTATTTT. Translation gives CATSRTSTDTQYF.